These 24 T cell receptor beta chains were sequenced from one sample in a study of OX40 agonist ivuxolimab in advanced cancers. This table comes from immunoSEQ multiplex PCR, and its TCRdb copy is limited to in-frame clones, with some not included. The sample holds roughly 30,000 clones, about nine tenths seen once. The sample in question was CD4+ or CD8+ T cells sorted from blood, obtained in a trial of the OX40 agonist ivuxolimab. The receptors come from an adult with an advanced solid tumor such as melanoma, head and neck, liver or kidney cancer.

V and J are TRBV28 and TRBJ2-7; 10 positions agree with TRBD2. Germline V gene sequence: CDR1 MDHEN, CDR2 SYDVKM. The J segment lost 5 bases and the V segment lost 3 bases, leaving 16 bases of the junction unmatched. The CDR3 contains 18 residues. The CDR3 DNA reads TGTGCCAGCAGTTTCCCCCCGTTTCGGACTAGCGGTCTCCACGAGCAGTACTTC. This gives the protein CASSFPPFRTSGLHEQYF. The whole variable domain, filled in from reference TRBV28 and TRBJ2-7, reads DVKVTQSSRYLVKRTGEKVFLECVQDMDHENMFWYRQDPGLGLRLIYFSYDVKMKEKGDIPEGYSVSREKKERFSLILESASTNQTSMYLCASSFPPFRTSGLHEQYFGPGTRLTVT.

V is TRBV21-1 and J is TRBJ1-2; the table's D call TRBD1 went unverified against the DNA. TRBV21-1 is tagged as a pseudogene. The CDR3 runs to 16 residues. CDR3 region: CASSRKSGQGTYGYTF. In nucleotides, the CDR3 is TGTGCCAGCAGCAGAAAATCCGGACAGGGAACCTATGGCTACACCTTC.

This clone was seen just once. The rearrangement uses TRBV7-6 and TRBJ2-6, with a weak D call TRBD1 (6 bases). Trimming removed 3 bases at V and 4 bases at J, with 22 bases between. Per the germline V gene, CDR1 is SGHVS and CDR2 is FNYEAQ. The CDR3 runs 19 residues. CDR3 in amino acids: CASSFSPQGYREGANVLTF. CDR3 bases: TGTGCCAGCAGCTTTTCCCCCCAAGGATACAGGGAGGGGGCCAACGTCCTGACTTTC.

The chain couples TRBV27 to TRBJ1-2; 9 bases are shared with TRBD1. The CDR3 consists of 16 residues. Germline V CDR1 and CDR2: MNHEY, SMNVEV (reference sequence). V shed 4 bases and J 8 bases; nucleotides not matched to a gene: 14. CDR3 amino acids: CASSSLLDRGDGGYTF. CDR3 nucleotide sequence: TGTGCCAGCAGTTCGCTCCTCGACAGGGGGGATGGGGGCTACACCTTC.

A single count supports this clone. The chain has TRBV4-2 and TRBJ2-7, with D perhaps assigned TRBD1 or TRBD2 (5 bases each). Germline V gene data show CDR1 as LGHNA and CDR2 as YNFKEQ. The CDR3 is made up of 12 amino acids. V was trimmed by 2 bases and J by 5 bases, leaving 7 bases between them. The CDR3 here is CASSQRGDEQYF. CDR3 bases: TGTGCCAGCAGCCAACGAGGGGACGAGCAGTACTTC.

The chain links TRBV11-1 to TRBJ2-7; D is unresolved. There are 14 residues in the CDR3. V lost 5 bases and J 2 bases, leaving 13 bases between the germline ends. CDR1 SGHAT and CDR2 FQDESV come from the germline V gene (reference sequence). As DNA, the CDR3 is TGTGCCAGCAGCGGCACATCTTATCCCTACGAGCAGTACGTC. Amino acid sequence: CASSGTSYPYEQYV.

This clone appeared a few times. This rearrangement joins TRBV7-2 to TRBJ2-1; D remains ambiguous. In germline, CDR1 is SGHTA, CDR2 FQGNSA. Deletions cut 3 bases from V and 7 bases from J, with 10 bases between. The CDR3 has 13 residues. The CDR3 nucleotides are TGTGCCAGCAGCTTGGTGGCAAATAATGAGCAGTTCTTC. Translating it yields CASSLVANNEQFF.

The chain joins TRBV11-2 to TRBJ2-7; a possible D gene is TRBD1 (5 bases). The germline V gene encodes CDR1 SGHAT and CDR2 FQNNGV. The CDR3 is 15 residues long. Trimming took off 5 bases at V and 3 bases at J, with 17 bases between the two ends. The DNA of the CDR3 is TGTGCCAGCAGCCCCCCCGAGCCAGGGTACTACGAGCAGTACGTC. Its protein product is CASSPPEPGYYEQYV.

The rearrangement uses TRBV6-1 and TRBJ1-2, with D uncertain. The CDR3 extends over 12 amino acids. CDR1 is MNHNS, CDR2 SASEGT, per germline. The V gene lost 1 base and the J gene lost 8 bases, with 8 bases spanning the gap. CDR3 sequence reads: CASSEGGYGYTF. The CDR3 DNA sequence: TGTGCCAGCAGTGAAGGAGGGTACGGCTACACCTTC.

V and J are TRBV15 and TRBJ1-1; the D gene is possibly TRBD1 (6 bases). V dropped 4 bases and J dropped 5 bases, with 11 bases sitting between them. This CDR3 contains 13 residues. The germline CDR1 and CDR2 sequences are LNHNV and YYDKDF (reference sequence). CDR3 amino acids: CATSKRGATEAFF. The CDR3 coding sequence is TGTGCCACCAGCAAGCGGGGGGCAACTGAAGCTTTCTTT.

The V gene is TRBV28, the J gene TRBJ2-3, with 8 bases fitting TRBD1. Germline V gene sequence: CDR1 MDHEN, CDR2 SYDVKM. This CDR3 is built from 15 residues. Trimming at V came to 3 bases and at J to 6 bases, leaving 8 bases not matched to a gene. In DNA, the CDR3 is TGTGCCAGCAGTTTGTTCAGGGGGCTAGGGGATACGCAGTATTTT. It yields the protein CASSLFRGLGDTQYF.

This clone was recorded a few times. This sequence joins TRBV11-3 and TRBJ2-1, with D perhaps being TRBD1 or TRBD2 (6 bases each). Germline V gene sequence: CDR1 SGHNT, CDR2 YENEEA. The CDR3 has 12 amino acids. V dropped 6 bases and J dropped 9 bases, with 12 bases sitting between them. The CDR3 sequence: CASRGGRGEQFF. CDR3 nucleotide sequence: TGTGCCAGCAGGGGGGGCCGAGGTGAGCAGTTCTTC.

V and J are TRBV6-1 and TRBJ1-1, with D possibly being TRBD1 (6 bases). Germline assignment: CDR1 MNHNS and CDR2 SASEGT. V was shortened by 5 bases and J by 1 base, with 11 bases between the two germline ends. The CDR3 is 14 residues long. The chain's CDR3 is CASSYPGANTEAFF. The CDR3 DNA reads as TGTGCCAGCAGTTATCCGGGGGCGAACACTGAAGCTTTCTTT.

CDR3: CASSGQANSYNEQFF. CDR3 nucleotide sequence: TGTGCCAGCAGCGGTCAGGCAAACTCCTACAATGAGCAGTTCTTC. The chain has TRBV9 and TRBJ2-1; D gene ambiguous. V was cut by 3 bases and J by 0 bases, with 10 bases left in between. Germline CDR1 SGDLS, CDR2 YYNGEE. CDR3 length equals 15 residues.

CDR3 DNA sequence: TGTGCCAGCAGCTTGGGCAGGCTGGGTCCAGATACGCAGTATTTT. Its translation is CASSLGRLGPDTQYF. The genes are TRBV5-5 and TRBJ2-3; D gene ambiguous. The germline gives CDR1 SGHKS, CDR2 YYEKEE (reference sequence). Trimming removed 0 bases from V and 4 bases from J, with 12 bases in between. The CDR3 is 15 amino acids.

V and J are TRBV19 and TRBJ1-1, with no clear D. The germline V and J ends were trimmed by 7 bases and 4 bases, with 13 bases remaining between them. Per the germline V gene, CDR1 is LNHDA and CDR2 is SQIVND (reference sequence). The CDR3 consists of 13 residues. The CDR3 DNA is TGTGCCAGTAATCTGGCGGGCGGCACTGAAGCTTTCTTT. Protein: CASNLAGGTEAFF.

The chain recombines TRBV5-1 with TRBJ2-1; 9 bases are a match to TRBD2. The CDR3 contains 16 residues. With 6 bases clipped from V and 6 bases from J, the junction kept 13 bases outside the gene matches. CDR1 is SGHRS and CDR2 is YFSETQ in the germline V gene. CDR3 in amino acids: CASTAWMASGANEQFF. Here the CDR3 DNA reads TGCGCCAGCACCGCATGGATGGCTAGCGGGGCCAATGAGCAGTTCTTC.

This clone appeared a few times. V usage is TRBV4-1 and J usage is TRBJ1-2; TRBD1 aligns across 12 bases. Germline CDR1 reads MGHRA; CDR2 reads YSYEKL. The length of the CDR3 is 17 residues. The junction had 12 bases not matched to a gene; V was cut back by 3 bases and J by 7 bases. The CDR3, as DNA: TGCGCCAGCAGCCAGGCTGCCGGGACAGGGGGCGCAGGTGGCTACACCTTC. Its protein is CASSQAAGTGGAGGYTF.

The chain uses TRBV13 and TRBJ2-2, with 10 bases aligning to TRBD2. Germline CDR1 and CDR2: PRHDT and FYEKMQ (reference sequence). With V trimmed by 5 bases and J by 4 bases, 13 bases remained unmatched. This CDR3 has 18 amino acids. CDR3 loop: CASSLHLLAGLFTGELFF. The CDR3 DNA follows: TGTGCCAGCAGCCTACACCTACTAGCGGGGCTTTTCACCGGGGAGCTGTTTTTT.

The chain is built from TRBV28 and TRBJ2-3, with D possibly matching TRBD2 (6 bases). Germline V gene data show CDR1 as MDHEN and CDR2 as SYDVKM. V lost 3 bases and J 2 bases, leaving 15 bases between the germline ends. This CDR3 has 16 residues. CDR3 sequence reads: CASSFAGTSLTDTQYF. CDR3 sequence (DNA): TGTGCCAGCAGTTTCGCCGGGACTTCCCTCACAGATACGCAGTATTTT.

This clone was observed a handful of times. CDR3 DNA: TGTGCCAGCGCCACCTGGGGCGGAGACAACACCGGGGAGCTGTTTTTT. It specifies CASATWGGDNTGELFF. The V call is TRBV11-2, the J call TRBJ2-2, with TRBD1 as a possible D gene (5 bases). The CDR3 contains 16 residues. The V gene's germline CDR1 is SGHAT and CDR2 FQNNGV. V was shortened by 8 bases and J by 2 bases, with 18 bases between the two germline ends. Variable domain in full (rest from reference TRBV11-2 and TRBJ2-2): EAGVAQSPRYKIIEKRQSVAFWCNPISGHATLYWYQQILGQGPKLLIQFQNNGVVDDSQLPKDRFSAERLKGVDSTLKIQPAKLEDSAVYLCASATWGGDNTGELFFGEGSRLTVL.

The V call is TRBV5-6, the J call TRBJ1-1; D remains ambiguous. Trimming stripped 0 bases from V and 4 bases from J, with 4 bases between. CDR3 length: 12 residues. Per the germline V gene, CDR1 is SGHDT and CDR2 is YYEEEE. CDR3 DNA sequence: TGTGCCAGCAGCTTGGGGAGCACTGAAGCTTTCTTT. Its protein is CASSLGSTEAFF.

This clone has a single count. This rearrangement joins TRBV11-2 to TRBJ2-1, with D possibly being TRBD2 (6 bases). The CDR3 covers 14 residues. From germline, CDR1 is SGHAT and CDR2 FQNNGV. Trimming removed 6 bases at V and 7 bases at J, with 16 bases between. This chain's CDR3 is CASSHRDSENEQFF. CDR3 nucleotides: TGTGCCAGCAGTCACCGGGACTCTGAAAATGAGCAGTTCTTC.

V gene TRBV4-2 combines with J gene TRBJ1-2; D gene ambiguous. This CDR3 spans 16 amino acids. Germline assignment: CDR1 LGHNA and CDR2 YNFKEQ. V was pared by 0 bases and J by 0 bases, with 11 bases between. This chain's CDR3 is CASSQEAGSTNYGYTF. Written as DNA, the CDR3 is TGTGCCAGCAGCCAAGAAGCAGGATCTACTAACTATGGCTACACCTTC.